This T cell receptor beta chain was sequenced during a study of vaccination and CD4 T cells after COVID-19 (dated 2022 in TCRdb). Study-wide context: SARS-CoV-2 positivity had been established in the convalescent patients by nasal swab PCR, and mild disease was recorded in about 9 of these patients and severe disease in one. Six males and four females were included in the convalescent cohort, with two Hispanic individuals, seven Caucasians, two Asians and one multiracial person represented. Two doses of either the Pfizer-BioNTech BNT162b2 vaccine (n=8) or the Moderna mRNA-1273 vaccine (n=2) were administered to participants. Post-COVID blood samples were collected from convalescent patients a median of around 96 days after diagnosis, with a range of about 35 to 170 days. Post-vaccine blood samples were collected a median of approximately 77 days after the second vaccine dose, ranging from roughly 12 to 250 days. Overlapping spike peptide pools from SARS-CoV-2 and from the common cold coronaviruses HCoV-NL63, HCoV-OC43 and HCoV-229E were used as culture stimuli. Control cultures used a CEFX viral epitope pool as positive control, an HIV-1 Nef peptide pool as negative control, or no peptide. The spike-specific CD4+ TCR repertoire was compared before and after mRNA vaccination in over nine COVID-19 convalescent patients and a few infection-naive healthy vaccine recipients. Results the study describes overall, beyond this receptor: Only a relatively small number of convalescent patients were included in the study, and early timepoints following natural infection were not analyzed. Although the median number of SARS-CoV-2-reactive clonotypes went up from 20 to 25 after infection to 35 to 40 after vaccination, the increase was not significant. In convalescent patients, nearly all vaccine-specific clones (304 of 307) were found to be mono-reactive for SARS-CoV-2 spike rather than cross-reactive with common cold coronaviruses. Among the post-vaccine SARS-CoV-2-reactive clones in convalescent patients, a median 86.3% showed up only after vaccination, which suggests vaccine-specific priming.

This clonotype was counted once. Its specific antigen is unknown. No per-base quality is available; no much larger clone lies one base away. One read alone is a weak basis. Libraries were built with PCR. DNA from cultured CD4+ T cells was subjected to TCR sequencing with the Oncomine TCR Beta short-read assay at the Johns Hopkins FTIC core. Genomic DNA was extracted from the cultured CD4+ T cells with the QIAamp micro DNA kit. Oncomine TCR Beta libraries from cultured CD4+ T cells were pooled using unique dual indexes and sequenced on an Illumina iSeq 100. Turning to the authors' computational methods: Non-productive sequences were filtered out, and CDR3s that did not start with C, did not end with F or W, or were shorter than 7 amino acids were discarded. The MANAFEST web application was used to identify antigen-specific clonotypes by comparing peptide-stimulated wells against reference wells and other culture wells. To be called positive, a clone needed an FDR below 0.05, an odds ratio above 5, and a productive frequency above 0.1% in at least two of three replicate wells. A clonotype was classed as cross-reactive if the clonotype showed significant expansion both in SARS-CoV-2 spike wells and in at least one common cold coronavirus spike condition. Levenshtein distances (stringdist) and unrooted phylogenetic trees (ape) in R version 3.6.1 were used to assess CDR3 homology. Using fastp at Q25 and MiXCR, TCRdb reprocessed the public reads and kept productive beta chains. Entries that share a CDR3 protein sequence are merged under the most common genes and DNA. These V and J calls rely on TCRdb rather than the paper's analysis. The sample table shows about 1,600 distinct CDR3 sequences, and over 70% are seen once. The ten biggest clones cover less than 50% of the sample.

The label giving this sample's treatment or condition can be read as: roughly 10-day PBMC culture with coronavirus spike peptide pools or control peptides (ViraFEST assay). The ViraFEST assay, used in the study, expanded antigen-specific T cells with peptide pools and then identified the expanded clonotypes through TCR sequencing. The positive SARS-CoV-2 PCR tests of the convalescent patients were dated from March to December 2020, before the Alpha, Beta and Delta variants emerged in the United States. Each well held about 1.8 million PBMCs cultured with approximately 9.2 ug/ml peptide pools in IMDM containing 5% human AB serum and around 10 IU/ml IL-2. On days 3 and 7, half of the culture medium was replaced with fresh IL-2-containing medium. After more than 8 days of culture, CD4+ T cells were isolated by negative selection using the EasySep CD4+ T cell isolation kit. Ficoll-Paque Plus gradient centrifugation was used to isolate PBMCs from whole blood, and the isolated PBMCs were then either used fresh or cryopreserved at -140C. In general, triplicate wells were set up for every culture condition.

The sequenced sample was CD4+ T cells from blood, cultured in vitro, obtained after SARS-CoV-2 vaccination. The clonotype was recovered from a human donor who had recovered from COVID-19.

The CDR3 corresponds to CASSYLQGQGPNTEAFF. The DNA reads as follows: TGTGCCAGCAGTTACTTACAAGGACAGGGGCCAAACACTGAAGCTTTCTTT. The chain was built from TRBV6-2 or TRBV6-3 and TRBJ1-1; TRBD1 agrees with 9 junctional bases. Reading the germline V gene gives CDR1 MNHEY and CDR2 SVGEGT. Trimming removed 1 base from V and 2 bases from J; the gene matches leave 8 bases unexplained. The CDR3 holds 17 amino acids from the cysteine to the phenylalanine. Solely the CDR3 DNA is kept, with 51 bases framed from the first base.